This T cell receptor (beta chain) is drawn from a study of CD8+ T cells in alopecia areata. Sequencing used cDNA as its template, made by extracting RNA and reverse transcribing it. Repertoires were generated with immunoSEQ multiplex PCR, while TCRdb's copy carries only in-frame clones and drops some. The sample lists 90,000 to 100,000 clones; 41% were seen once. The germline gives CDR1 GTSNPN, CDR2 SVGIG (reference sequence). The CDR3 has 16 residues. V was cut by 0 bases and J by 6 bases, with 20 bases left in between. There are a few counts of this clone. V usage is TRBV30 and J usage is TRBJ1-1, with a possible D match to TRBD1 (6 bases). Material: CD4+ T cells sorted from blood. The TCR was taken from a human donor with alopecia areata. The chain's CDR3 is CAWSVLGGLRVPEAFF. The CDR3 region has the DNA TGTGCCTGGAGTGTATTAGGGGGACTACGGGTCCCTGAAGCTTTCTTT.